Below, 32 T cell receptor beta chains from the same sample are listed, as sequenced in a study of T cell changes during pregnancy in multiple sclerosis. Assay used: immunoSEQ multiplex PCR; TCRdb lists only in-frame clones, some missing. The profile covers about 47,000 clones, with around 93% appearing a single time and around 2% taken by the ten largest. Sample: peripheral blood, taken in the third trimester of pregnancy. These receptors all come from a female donor with multiple sclerosis, enrolled in a pregnancy study.

The chain combines TRBV2 with TRBJ2-3, with TRBD2 as a possible D gene (7 bases). This CDR3 has 17 residues. Germline values: CDR1 SNHLY, CDR2 FYNNEI. Trimming removed 7 bases from V and 0 bases from J, with 20 bases in between. The CDR3 DNA sequence: TGTGCCAGCAATTGGTTGAGGGGGGGTCGGAGCACAGATACGCAGTATTTT. Translation gives CASNWLRGGRSTDTQYF.

The chain couples TRBV29-1 to TRBJ2-5; 9 nucleotides align to TRBD2. J lost 1 base, V lost 6 bases, and 9 bases had no gene match. Germline V gene sequence: CDR1 SQVTM, CDR2 ANQGSEA. This CDR3 has 15 amino acids. The CDR3 DNA follows: TGCAGCGTGGACCCAGCGGGAGGCTCCCAAGAGACCCAGTACTTC. This codes for CSVDPAGGSQETQYF.

The V and J genes are TRBV28 and TRBJ1-1; possibly TRBD1 for D (5 bases). Germline-derived CDR1 and CDR2 are MDHEN and SYDVKM. Trimming removed 5 bases at V and 1 base at J, with 11 bases between. The CDR3 extends over 14 amino acids. CDR3 loop: CASSLIGENTEAFF. CDR3 nucleotides: TGTGCCAGCAGTCTAATAGGGGAGAACACTGAAGCTTTCTTT.

This clone was seen once. The CDR3: CASRLGGSGANVLTF. CDR3 nucleotide sequence: TGCGCCAGCAGACTGGGGGGATCTGGGGCCAACGTCCTGACTTTC. The V call is TRBV5-1, the J call TRBJ2-6, with D perhaps TRBD2 (6 bases). This CDR3 comprises 15 residues. Trimming shortened V by 5 bases and J by 1 base, and 10 bases separated the two germline ends. In germline, CDR1 is SGHRS, CDR2 YFSETQ. Based on the CDR3 plus reference TRBV5-1 and TRBJ2-6, the full variable domain is KAGVTQTPRYLIKTRGQQVTLSCSPISGHRSVSWYQQTPGQGLQFLFEYFSETQRNKGNFPGRFSGRQFSNSRSEMNVSTLELGDSALYLCASRLGGSGANVLTFGAGSRLTVL.

J is TRBJ1-1 and V is TRBV6-1; weak D call: TRBD1 (6 bases). Germline CDR1 MNHNS, CDR2 SASEGT. The CDR3 has 13 residues. V was shortened by 7 bases and J by 3 bases, with 12 bases between the two germline ends. CDR3 sequence (DNA): TGTGCCAGCACCCTGGACAGTCACACTGAAGCTTTCTTT. Translating gives CASTLDSHTEAFF.

With respect to this clone: One end of the junction is discordant with germline, which a read error may explain. This rearrangement joins TRBV28 to TRBJ2-7; D perhaps matches TRBD1 (6 bases). CDR1 and CDR2 from the germline V gene are MDHEN and SYDVKM. This CDR3 is built from 11 residues. CDR3 sequence reads: CASRLTGWLSW. CDR3 coding DNA: TGTGCCAGCAGGCTCACAGGGTGGTTGTCGTGG.

This clone was counted once. This rearrangement joins TRBV5-4 to TRBJ1-1; D is undetermined. Trimming took 2 bases from V and 0 from J, leaving 11 bases between them. The CDR3 runs 15 residues. Germline V lookup: CDR1 SGHNT, CDR2 YYREEE (reference sequence). CDR3 coding DNA: TGTGCCAGCAGCTTAACCAGTGCTCTGAACACTGAAGCTTTCTTT. This gives the protein CASSLTSALNTEAFF.

This clone was seen once. The chain is built from TRBV11-2 and TRBJ1-3, with 9 bases aligning to TRBD1. Germline trimming cut 6 bases from V and 0 bases from J; bases unmatched to any gene: 9. This CDR3 is 17 amino acids long. Per germline, CDR1 SGHAT and CDR2 FQNNGV. The CDR3 spells CASSRLGQGSSGNTIYF. CDR3 nucleotides: TGTGCCAGCAGTAGGTTGGGACAGGGAAGCTCTGGAAACACCATATATTTT.

The chain links TRBV6-6 to TRBJ1-5; D is possibly TRBD1 (6 bases). This CDR3 contains 15 residues. Trimming stripped 4 bases from V and 3 bases from J, with 13 bases between. Germline V gene sequence: CDR1 MNHNY, CDR2 SVGAGI (reference sequence). The CDR3, as DNA: TGTGCCAGCAGTTTTGAACAGGGTCCCAATCAGCCCCAGCATTTT. Amino acid sequence: CASSFEQGPNQPQHF.

This sequence joins TRBV5-4 and TRBJ2-7, with TRBD2 as a possible D gene (6 bases). Trimming shortened V by 4 bases and J by 8 bases, and 16 bases separated the two germline ends. This CDR3 contains 13 residues. Per the germline V gene, CDR1 is SGHNT and CDR2 is YYREEE (reference sequence). The CDR3, as DNA: TGTGCCAGCAGCCCCCGGGGGTCTACGAAGCAGTACTTC. This encodes CASSPRGSTKQYF.

The J gene is TRBJ2-2, the V gene TRBV2, with D uncertain. Between the trimmed V and J ends, which lost 6 bases and 2 bases, there was a span of 7 bases. CDR1 SNHLY and CDR2 FYNNEI come from the germline V gene. The CDR3 extends over 13 amino acids. CDR3 amino acids: CASRRTNTGELFF. The CDR3 DNA is TGTGCCAGCAGAAGAACAAACACCGGGGAGCTGTTTTTT.

This rearrangement joins TRBV27 to TRBJ2-3; maybe TRBD2 (5 bases). Germline V gives CDR1 MNHEY, CDR2 SMNVEV (reference sequence). V dropped 3 bases and J dropped 7 bases, with 5 bases sitting between them. CDR3 length: 11 amino acids. The CDR3 spells CASSFGNTQYF. The CDR3 bases are TGTGCCAGCAGTTTCGGGAATACGCAGTATTTT.

The genes are TRBV9 and TRBJ2-1; D possibly corresponds to TRBD1 (6 bases). The CDR3 sequence is 15 residues long. Germline V CDR1 and CDR2: SGDLS, YYNGEE. The V gene lost 5 bases and the J gene lost 4 bases, with 16 bases spanning the gap. The CDR3 loop is CASSSEGTTYNEQFF. The CDR3 bases are TGTGCCAGCAGTTCAGAGGGGACAACTTACAATGAGCAGTTCTTC.

This clone was counted a few times. CDR3 nucleotide sequence: TGTGCCAGCAGTGACTCGGGACAGGGGGCCACCGGGGAGCTGTTTTTT. The encoded protein is CASSDSGQGATGELFF. This chain uses TRBV6-4 with TRBJ2-2; 12 positions agree with TRBD1. The CDR3 spans 16 residues. Per germline, CDR1 MRHNA and CDR2 SNTAGT. With V trimmed by 0 bases and J by 4 bases, 0 bases remained unmatched.

This clone was found once. V and J are TRBV23-1 and TRBJ2-2; 10 positions match TRBD2. TRBV23-1 is flagged as an ORF with uncertain function. Trimming removed 10 bases from V and 4 bases from J; junction bases left unmatched: 9. The CDR3 runs 15 residues. DNA for the CDR3: TGCGCCACCGAAGCGGGAGGGGCGGTCACCGGGGAGCTGTTTTTT. It translates to CATEAGGAVTGELFF.

This rearrangement joins TRBV9 to TRBJ2-1; 7 bases map to TRBD2. CDR1 SGDLS and CDR2 YYNGEE come from the germline V gene. J was trimmed by 7 bases and V by 1 base; bases with no gene match: 8. The CDR3 has 15 amino acids. CDR3 in DNA: TGTGCCAGCAGCGTATATACGGGAGGCAGGAATGAGCAGTTCTTC. This translates into CASSVYTGGRNEQFF.

This chain links TRBV6-5 with TRBJ1-1, with a possible D match to TRBD1 (5 bases). This CDR3 spans 14 amino acids. V shed 6 bases and J shed 6 bases, with 17 bases lying between them. From germline, CDR1 is MNHEY and CDR2 SVGAGI. This chain's CDR3 is CASREQGRTAEAFF. The CDR3 region has the DNA TGTGCCAGCAGAGAGCAGGGTCGGACGGCTGAAGCTTTCTTT.

J is TRBJ2-7 and V is TRBV11-2, with 11 bases matching TRBD2. CDR1 and CDR2 (germline): SGHAT, FQNNGV. The J segment lost 7 bases and the V segment lost 1 base, leaving 3 bases of the junction unmatched. The length of the CDR3 is 14 residues. CDR3 in amino acids: CASSLVAGGGEQYF. CDR3 nucleotide sequence: TGTGCCAGCAGCTTAGTAGCGGGAGGGGGGGAGCAGTACTTC.

This chain links TRBV4-3 with TRBJ2-7; 7 nucleotides align to TRBD2. Germline assignment: CDR1 LGHNA and CDR2 YSLEER. J was trimmed by 4 bases and V by 0 bases; bases with no gene match: 6. The CDR3 is made up of 15 amino acids. This CDR3 reads CASSQDRFGGYEQYF. CDR3 in DNA: TGCGCCAGCAGCCAAGACCGCTTCGGGGGGTACGAGCAGTACTTC.

This clone is a singleton in its sample. CDR3 sequence (DNA): TGTGCCAGCAGCGGGGACAGAGCAAACTACGAGCAGTACTTC. Its protein product is CASSGDRANYEQYF. This chain connects TRBV7-2 to TRBJ2-7; 7 bases match TRBD1. The CDR3 is made up of 14 amino acids. The V segment lost 5 bases and the J segment 3 bases; nucleotides outside the gene matches: 7. Looked up from germline, CDR1 is SGHTA and CDR2 is FQGNSA.

The V and J genes are TRBV10-3 and TRBJ2-7, with D uncertain. V gave up 3 bases and J gave up 2 bases, with 11 bases separating them. The CDR3 extends over 14 amino acids. Looked up from germline, CDR1 is ENHRY and CDR2 is SYGVKD. The chain's CDR3 is CAISDTHGAYEQYF. The CDR3 DNA reads as TGTGCCATCAGTGATACACACGGAGCCTACGAGCAGTACTTC.

This chain joins TRBV4-3 and TRBJ2-4, with 11 bases lining up with TRBD2. V shed 3 bases and J 1 base; nucleotides not matched to a gene: 11. CDR3 length: 19 residues. The V gene's germline CDR1 is LGHNA and CDR2 YSLEER. The chain's CDR3 is CASSQGRRASGRAKNIQYF. DNA of the CDR3: TGCGCCAGCAGCCAGGGGAGGAGGGCTAGCGGGAGGGCCAAAAACATTCAGTACTTC.

The rearrangement joins TRBV28 to TRBJ2-7; 10 bases align to TRBD1. Looked up from germline, CDR1 is MDHEN and CDR2 is SYDVKM. There are 14 residues in the CDR3. V shed 5 bases and J 4 bases; nucleotides not matched to a gene: 5. The CDR3 reads CASSTRQGAYEQYF. The CDR3 coding sequence is TGTGCCAGCAGTACACGACAGGGGGCTTACGAGCAGTACTTC.

V gene TRBV2 combines with J gene TRBJ1-5; D unclear. Germline V gene sequence: CDR1 SNHLY, CDR2 FYNNEI. V was shortened by 4 bases and J by 3 bases, with 13 bases between the two germline ends. The CDR3 loop spans 15 amino acids. CDR3 residues: CASSALVQANQPQHF. The CDR3, as DNA: TGTGCCAGCAGTGCCCTCGTGCAGGCCAATCAGCCCCAGCATTTT. Full variable domain (missing parts from reference TRBV2 and TRBJ1-5): EPEVTQTPSHQVTQMGQEVILRCVPISNHLYFYWYRQILGQKVEFLVSFYNNEISEKSEIFDDQFSVERPDGSNFTLKIRSTKLEDSAMYFCASSALVQANQPQHFGDGTRLSIL.

This chain links TRBV11-2 with TRBJ1-2; 7 nucleotides match TRBD1. Unmatched junction bases numbered 13, after V lost 5 bases and J lost 7 bases. The germline V gene encodes CDR1 SGHAT and CDR2 FQNNGV. This CDR3 contains 15 residues. The DNA for the CDR3 is TGTGCCAGCAGCCCAGGATATGAGGGGGCGTTTGGCTACACCTTC. Its protein product is CASSPGYEGAFGYTF.

The CDR3: CAWRTGGDLQETQYF. The CDR3 nucleotides read TGTGCCTGGAGGACAGGGGGCGACCTACAAGAGACCCAGTACTTC. V usage is TRBV30 and J usage is TRBJ2-5; 10 bases are shared with TRBD1. Germline V gene sequence: CDR1 GTSNPN, CDR2 SVGIG (reference sequence). J gave up 2 bases and V 3 bases, and 6 bases lay outside the gene matches. The CDR3 length is 15 residues.

V gene TRBV2 combines with J gene TRBJ2-7, with 12 bases fitting TRBD2. Losses at the gene ends were 8 bases for V and 6 bases for J; bases not matched to a gene: 11. Germline V gene sequence: CDR1 SNHLY, CDR2 FYNNEI. This CDR3 spans 15 amino acids. The CDR3 spells CASFLLAGGPVEQYF. The CDR3 DNA reads as TGTGCCAGCTTCTTACTAGCGGGAGGCCCCGTCGAGCAGTACTTC.

V usage is TRBV5-4 and J usage is TRBJ2-3, with 7 bases aligning to TRBD2. CDR3 length equals 15 residues. J lost 4 bases, V lost 4 bases, and 9 bases had no gene match. Per the germline V gene, CDR1 is SGHNT and CDR2 is YYREEE (reference sequence). This CDR3 is CASSRPMTSPDTQYF. The CDR3 nucleotides read TGTGCCAGCAGCCGCCCGATGACTAGCCCAGATACGCAGTATTTT.

The V and J genes are TRBV27 and TRBJ2-5, with a weak D call TRBD2 (7 bases). CDR1 and CDR2 from the germline V gene are MNHEY and SMNVEV (reference sequence). Trimming shortened V by 6 bases and J by 3 bases, and 14 bases separated the two germline ends. This CDR3 is built from 14 residues. In DNA, the CDR3 is TGTGCCAGCAGCAGGTGGGGGGGCGAAGAGACCCAGTACTTC. Protein product: CASSRWGGEETQYF.

This chain links TRBV5-1 with TRBJ2-2; 10 bases fit TRBD2. Germline assignment: CDR1 SGHRS and CDR2 YFSETQ. Losses at the gene ends were 4 bases for V and 6 bases for J; bases not matched to a gene: 12. The CDR3 has 17 residues. The CDR3 here is CASSASPAGGWSGELFF. The CDR3, as DNA: TGCGCCAGCAGCGCTAGCCCAGCGGGAGGGTGGTCCGGGGAGCTGTTTTTT.

The V and J genes are TRBV19 and TRBJ1-2; D is possibly TRBD1 (5 bases). The germline V and J ends were trimmed by 5 bases and 0 bases, with 13 bases remaining between them. Germline V gene sequence: CDR1 LNHDA, CDR2 SQIVND (reference sequence). CDR3 size: 15 residues. The CDR3 region is CASSAQGLPNYGYTF. CDR3 DNA: TGTGCCAGTAGTGCCCAGGGCCTGCCTAACTATGGCTACACCTTC.

This clone was seen a few times. The chain combines TRBV7-2 with TRBJ2-7; 7 bases align to TRBD2. Germline V gene data show CDR1 as SGHTA and CDR2 as FQGNSA. Germline trimming cut 2 bases from V and 10 bases from J; bases unmatched to any gene: 14. The CDR3 covers 15 residues. CDR3 protein: CASSLNGQRGPVQYF. CDR3 in DNA: TGTGCCAGCAGCTTAAACGGGCAGCGGGGACCTGTACAGTACTTC.